Each of the 18 T cell receptor beta chains below was sequenced from the same sample in a study of shared clonotypes between healthy human individuals. TCRdb's table, derived via immunoSEQ multiplex PCR, lists solely in-frame clones and lacks some. The table has roughly 1,100,000 clones, 60% to 80% seen once. The sample consisted of memory CD4+ T cells sorted from blood. Noted subset: CD45RA-negative fraction. All receptors come from a man aged 18 to 30 in good health.

This rearrangement joins TRBV19 to TRBJ2-2, with D possibly matching TRBD2 (5 bases). The germline V gene encodes CDR1 LNHDA and CDR2 SQIVND (reference sequence). Trimming removed 10 bases at V and 1 base at J, with 19 bases between. The CDR3 consists of 16 residues. Written as DNA, the CDR3 is TGTGCCACCAGAGCGCGGGCCGAAAAGAACACCGGGGAGCTGTTTTTT. It is translated as CATRARAEKNTGELFF.

The table lists this clone with many counts. The chain has TRBV6-5 and TRBJ2-1, with D possibly matching TRBD2 (6 bases). This CDR3 has 13 residues. CDR1 is MNHEY and CDR2 is SVGAGI in the germline V gene. With 5 bases removed from V and 12 bases from J, the gap between germline ends came to 17 bases. The chain's CDR3 is CASSPGGGMSQFF. The CDR3 nucleotides are TGTGCCAGCAGTCCCGGTGGGGGGATGTCGCAGTTCTTC.

The V and J genes are TRBV6-1 and TRBJ1-3; no definite D call. Germline V gene lookup returns CDR1 MNHNS and CDR2 SASEGT. Deletions cut 10 bases from V and 4 bases from J, with 17 bases between. The CDR3 extends over 14 amino acids. CDR3: CATRREGGGNTIYF. The CDR3 nucleotides read TGTGCCACCCGCCGGGAGGGTGGAGGAAACACCATATATTTT.

V gene TRBV5-6 combines with J gene TRBJ2-2; TRBD1 matches 7 bases. There are 15 residues in the CDR3. V was clipped by 5 bases and J by 1 base; unmatched bases: 5. CDR1 and CDR2 from the germline V gene are SGHDT and YYEEEE. The CDR3 region is CASRIRDRNTGELFF. DNA for the CDR3: TGTGCCAGCAGAATCCGGGACAGGAACACCGGGGAGCTGTTTTTT.

In its sample, this clone was seen a few times. The same CDR3 also results from other DNA sequences found in this sample. This rearrangement joins TRBV6-5 to TRBJ2-7; possible D gene TRBD2, 5 bases. From germline, CDR1 is MNHEY and CDR2 SVGAGI. The CDR3 contains 13 residues. V shed 0 bases and J shed 4 bases, with 7 bases lying between them. For the CDR3, the DNA is TGTGCCAGCAGTTACTCCCGGGGATACGAGCAGTACTTC. This translates into CASSYSRGYEQYF.

The chain links TRBV28 to TRBJ1-3, with D possibly TRBD1 on 6 matching bases. The CDR3 runs to 15 residues. The germline gives CDR1 MDHEN, CDR2 SYDVKM. V was pared by 8 bases and J by 1 base, with 15 bases between. The CDR3 reads CASGPGGLSGNTIYF. CDR3 in DNA: TGTGCCAGCGGGCCGGGGGGCCTTTCTGGAAACACCATATATTTT.

The V and J genes are TRBV9 and TRBJ1-1; 8 bases fit TRBD1. J lost 1 base, V lost 5 bases, and 7 bases had no gene match. Germline V gene sequence: CDR1 SGDLS, CDR2 YYNGEE. CDR3 length equals 15 residues. The CDR3 nucleotides read TGTGCCAGCAGAGAAGGACAGGGCACGAACACTGAAGCTTTCTTT. The encoded protein is CASREGQGTNTEAFF.

This clone was counted once. The chain links TRBV11-2 to TRBJ1-1, with D hard to call. Trimming left V 1 base short and J 4 bases short, with 7 bases between. In germline, CDR1 is SGHAT, CDR2 FQNNGV. The CDR3 has 13 residues. For the CDR3, the DNA is TGTGCCAGCAGCTTAGTACGGGGCACTGAAGCTTTCTTT. Translated: CASSLVRGTEAFF.

The V call is TRBV21-1, the J call TRBJ2-3. TRBV21-1 is tagged as a pseudogene. The CDR3 runs to 12 residues. The CDR3 here is CASNPREDTQYF. The CDR3 DNA follows: TGTGCCAGCAACCCCAGGGAGGATACGCAGTATTTT.

This clone was found many times. This chain connects TRBV30 to TRBJ2-5; D possibly uses TRBD1 or TRBD2 (5 bases each). With 2 bases removed from V and 3 bases from J, the gap between germline ends came to 10 bases. Germline V gives CDR1 GTSNPN, CDR2 SVGIG (reference sequence). CDR3 length equals 13 residues. CDR3 sequence (DNA): TGTGCCTGGAGTTTTTGGGGGAAAGAGACCCAGTACTTC. This codes for CAWSFWGKETQYF.

Only one count was recorded for this clone. V gene TRBV6-5 combines with J gene TRBJ2-2; TRBD1 matches at 10 bases. After removal of 3 bases from V and 5 bases from J, the junction contained 6 bases not matched to a gene. The V gene's germline CDR1 is MNHEY and CDR2 SVGAGI. This CDR3 region has 16 residues. CDR3 nucleotides: TGTGCCAGCAGTTATCGGGGGACAGGGGTGACCGGGGAGCTGTTTTTT. Protein product: CASSYRGTGVTGELFF.

This chain uses TRBV6-5 with TRBJ1-2; no clear D gene. V was clipped by 5 bases and J by 6 bases, with 13 bases between them. CDR3 length: 13 residues. The V gene's germline CDR1 is MNHEY and CDR2 SVGAGI. The CDR3 here is CASSRIRVDGYTF. The DNA for the CDR3 is TGTGCCAGCAGTCGTATACGTGTCGATGGCTACACCTTC.

In its sample, this clone was seen a few times. The DNA of the CDR3 is TGTGCCAGCAGCTTAGAGGTTGGGACAGGGGGTTACGAGCAGTACTTC. This codes for CASSLEVGTGGYEQYF. The chain combines TRBV11-2 with TRBJ2-7; the match to TRBD1 covers 11 bases. Germline V gives CDR1 SGHAT, CDR2 FQNNGV. This CDR3 contains 16 residues. V lost 0 bases, J lost 4 bases, and 5 bases stayed unmatched.

On this clone: Other DNA sequences in this specimen translate into the identical CDR3. The chain links TRBV15 to TRBJ2-7, with unresolved D. The V gene lost 0 bases and the J gene lost 1 base, with 7 bases spanning the gap. This CDR3 has 14 amino acids. Germline V lookup: CDR1 LNHNV, CDR2 YYDKDF (reference sequence). The CDR3 protein is CATSRDRASYEQYF. Here the CDR3 DNA reads TGTGCCACCAGCAGAGATCGGGCGTCCTACGAGCAGTACTTC.

In its sample, this clone was seen a few times. The CDR3, as DNA: TGCGCCAGCAGCTTGTTTGCTAGCGCGTCGACAGATACGCAGTATTTT. It encodes CASSLFASASTDTQYF. This chain joins TRBV5-1 and TRBJ2-3; D is perhaps TRBD2 (6 bases). Germline-derived CDR1 and CDR2 are SGHRS and YFSETQ. The CDR3 covers 16 residues. Trimming pared 1 base from V and 3 bases from J, leaving 15 bases between.

This clone was detected many times. The rearrangement joins TRBV6-5 to TRBJ1-1; tentatively, D is TRBD1 (6 bases). From germline, CDR1 is MNHEY and CDR2 SVGAGI. This CDR3 contains 15 residues. V dropped 6 bases and J dropped 1 base, with 15 bases sitting between them. Here the CDR3 DNA reads TGTGCCAGCAGACCGGGCGGGGGGCAGAACACTGAAGCTTTCTTT. This sequence encodes CASRPGGGQNTEAFF.

This clone was seen once. This chain links TRBV27 with TRBJ2-7; perhaps D is TRBD1 or TRBD2 (6 bases each). Germline lookup yields CDR1 MNHEY and CDR2 SMNVEV (reference sequence). Trimming left V 4 bases short and J 5 bases short, with 36 bases between. CDR3 size: 21 residues. The CDR3 sequence: CASSSHILQGSRRGVVNEQYF. Written as DNA, the CDR3 is TGTGCCAGCAGTTCGCACATCCTACAGGGTTCTCGTAGGGGGGTGGTTAACGAGCAGTACTTC.

The CDR3 reads CASSYSVAEKLFF. Written as DNA, the CDR3 is TGTGCCAGCAGTTACTCCGTCGCTGAAAAACTGTTTTTT. The genes are TRBV6-6 and TRBJ1-4; D remains unclear. This CDR3 is built from 13 residues. Germline CDR1 and CDR2: MNHNY and SVGAGI (reference sequence). Trimming cost V 0 bases and J 7 bases, with 6 bases left between them.